This entry features one TCR beta chain sequence. As yet, its antigen is unknown. Germline loops: CDR1 SGHRS, CDR2 YFSETQ. This CDR3 contains 15 residues. With V trimmed by 4 bases and J by 6 bases, 11 bases remained unmatched. This record comes from a study of shared clonotypes between healthy human individuals. Points from the study as a whole: Sample collection involved blood only; tissue repertoires are likely different.

Clones were read by immunoSEQ multiplex PCR, and TCRdb kept only the in-frame ones, dropping some. This table has approximately 500,000 clones, 70% to 85% appearing once. The sample comprised PBMCs. The source of this sequence is a middle-aged woman in good health. Some clones in this sample may be carry-over from other donors' samples. The chain links TRBV5-1 to TRBJ1-2; 8 nucleotides line up with TRBD1. DNA of the CDR3: TGCGCCAGCAGCGCGATGCTAGGACAGGGTGATGGCTACACCTTC. This translates into CASSAMLGQGDGYTF.